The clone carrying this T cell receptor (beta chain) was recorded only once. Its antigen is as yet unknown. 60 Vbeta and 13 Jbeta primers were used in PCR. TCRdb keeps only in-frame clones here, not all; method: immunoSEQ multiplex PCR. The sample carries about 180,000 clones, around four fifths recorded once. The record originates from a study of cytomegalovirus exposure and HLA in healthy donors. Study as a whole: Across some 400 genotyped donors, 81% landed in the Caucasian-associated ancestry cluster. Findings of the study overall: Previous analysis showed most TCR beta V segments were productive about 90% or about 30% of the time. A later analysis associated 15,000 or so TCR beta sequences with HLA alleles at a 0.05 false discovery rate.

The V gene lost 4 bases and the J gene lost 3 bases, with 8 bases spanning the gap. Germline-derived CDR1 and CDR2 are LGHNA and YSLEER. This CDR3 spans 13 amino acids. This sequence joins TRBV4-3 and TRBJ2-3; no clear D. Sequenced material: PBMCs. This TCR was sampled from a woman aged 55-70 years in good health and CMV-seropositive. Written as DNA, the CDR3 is TGCGCCAGCAGCCGTACAGTTACAGATACGCAGTATTTT. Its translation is CASSRTVTDTQYF.